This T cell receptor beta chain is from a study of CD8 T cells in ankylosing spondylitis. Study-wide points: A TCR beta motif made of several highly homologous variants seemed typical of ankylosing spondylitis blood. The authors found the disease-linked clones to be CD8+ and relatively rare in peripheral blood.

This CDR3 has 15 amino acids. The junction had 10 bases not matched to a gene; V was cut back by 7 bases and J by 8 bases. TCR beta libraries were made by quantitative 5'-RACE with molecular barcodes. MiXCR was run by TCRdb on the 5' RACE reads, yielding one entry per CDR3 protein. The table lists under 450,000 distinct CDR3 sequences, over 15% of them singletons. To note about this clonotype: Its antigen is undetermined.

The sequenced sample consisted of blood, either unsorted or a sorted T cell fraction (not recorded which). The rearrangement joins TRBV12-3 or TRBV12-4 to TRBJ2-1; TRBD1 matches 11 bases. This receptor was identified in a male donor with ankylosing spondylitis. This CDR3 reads CASTPGQGGWDEQFF. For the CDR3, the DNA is TGTGCCAGCACTCCGGGACAGGGGGGTTGGGATGAGCAGTTCTTC.